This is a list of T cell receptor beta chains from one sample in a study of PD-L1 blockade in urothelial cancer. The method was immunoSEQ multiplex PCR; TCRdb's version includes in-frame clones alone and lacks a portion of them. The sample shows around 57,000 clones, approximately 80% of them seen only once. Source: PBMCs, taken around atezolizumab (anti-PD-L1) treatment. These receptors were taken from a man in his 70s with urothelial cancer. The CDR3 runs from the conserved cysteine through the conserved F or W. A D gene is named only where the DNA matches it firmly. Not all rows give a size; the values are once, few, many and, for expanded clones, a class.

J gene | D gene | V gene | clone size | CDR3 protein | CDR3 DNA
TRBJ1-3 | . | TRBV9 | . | CASSVRFSGNTIYF | TGTGCCAGCAGCGTCCGGTTCTCTGGAAACACCATATATTTT
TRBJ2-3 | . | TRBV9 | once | CASSVELITDTQYF | TGTGCCAGCAGCGTAGAACTGATCACAGATACGCAGTATTTT
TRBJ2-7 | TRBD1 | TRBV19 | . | CASSRGTGTPYEQYF | TGTGCCAGTAGTAGAGGGACAGGGACCCCCTACGAGCAGTACTTC
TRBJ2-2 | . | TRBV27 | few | CASSWTGDTGELFF | TGTGCCAGCAGCTGGACTGGAGACACCGGGGAGCTGTTTTTT
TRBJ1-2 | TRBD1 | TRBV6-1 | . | CASSETGSLTYGYTF | TGTGCCAGCAGTGAGACAGGGTCCCTAACCTATGGCTACACCTTC
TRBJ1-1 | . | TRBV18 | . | CASSPTTANTEAFF | TGTGCCAGCTCACCTACGACAGCGAACACTGAAGCTTTCTTT
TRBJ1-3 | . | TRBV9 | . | CASSGGGGLSGNTIYF | TGTGCCAGCAGCGGTGGGGGGGGATTATCCGGAAACACCATATATTTT
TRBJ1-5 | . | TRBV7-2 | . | CASSFGQNQPQHF | TGTGCCAGCAGCTTCGGACAGAATCAGCCCCAGCATTTT
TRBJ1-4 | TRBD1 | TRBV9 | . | CASSSSGQGANEKLFF | TGTGCCAGCAGCTCCTCCGGACAGGGGGCGAACGAAAAACTGTTTTTT
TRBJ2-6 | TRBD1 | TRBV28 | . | CASRLQGAMSGANVLTF | TGTGCCAGCAGACTACAGGGGGCGATGTCTGGGGCCAACGTCCTGACTTTC
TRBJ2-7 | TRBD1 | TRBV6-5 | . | CASTPGTANSYEQYF | TGTGCCAGCACCCCCGGGACAGCCAACTCCTACGAGCAGTACTTC
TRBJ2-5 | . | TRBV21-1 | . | CASSLQETQYF | TGTGCCAGCAGCTTACAAGAGACCCAGTACTTC